This T cell receptor beta chain came from a study of molecular identifiers for immune sequencing clone quantification. In TCRdb, the PCR reads were re-called with MiXCR into one record per CDR3 protein. The sample lists 60,000 to 65,000 distinct CDR3 sequences, about a fifth occurring once. The germline CDR1 and CDR2 sequences are SGHTA and FQGNSA. CDR3 length: 17 residues. Germline trimming cut 4 bases from V and 5 bases from J; bases unmatched to any gene: 11. This clonotype was picked up many times. Material: naive CD8+ T cells from blood, with Jurkat cell RNA spiked in. Described subset: FACS-sorted CD8+CD4-CCR7+CD45RA+ naive T cells. This chain joins TRBV7-2 and TRBJ2-5, with TRBD2 identical over 12 bases. This clonotype was obtained from a human donor in good health. Some libraries in this study had Jurkat cell RNA spiked in. The CDR3 DNA reads as TGTGCCAGCAGCTCGACCCTAGCGGGAGGGCCGGGTGAGACCCAGTACTTC. Its translation: CASSSTLAGGPGETQYF.